This T cell receptor beta chain was sequenced for a study of blood T cell repertoires in COVID-19. About the research overall: There were acute and convalescent COVID-19 samples, and they came from the United States, Italy and Spain. Sources were T cells, B-cell-depleted T cells, or PBMCs; the material itself was cDNA or gDNA.

In the original processing: Amplification of reference gene primers was used by the study to estimate nucleated cell counts. Only in-frame clones appear in the TCRdb table, and some are missing; sequencing was by immunoSEQ multiplex PCR. That table supplies the V and J calls and clone size; D and trimming were determined from the DNA. The sample lists about 160,000 clones, over 80% occurring once. With V trimmed by 6 bases and J by 7 bases, 20 bases remained unmatched. The CDR3 is made up of 18 amino acids. Per germline, CDR1 MDHEN and CDR2 SYDVKM. Material: peripheral blood. V is TRBV28 and J is TRBJ2-1; 8 bases are shared with TRBD2. This TCR derives from a woman between 50 and 59 years old with acute or convalescent COVID-19. The CDR3 is CASRTGVFAGLDPNEQFF. In DNA, the CDR3 is TGTGCCAGCAGAACTGGAGTTTTTGCGGGACTAGACCCTAATGAGCAGTTCTTC.